This record covers a single T cell receptor beta chain. These data belong to a study of blood T cell repertoires in COVID-19. Overall study: Acute-phase and convalescent COVID-19 samples originated in the United States, Italy and Spain. Sources were T cells, B-cell-depleted T cells, or PBMCs; the material itself was cDNA or gDNA.

Sequencing was performed with immunoSEQ multiplex PCR; in TCRdb, only in-frame clones are kept and a portion is missing. The sample yields roughly 80,000 clones, roughly 80% seen once. This sequence originates from a man between 60 and 70 years old with active or convalescent COVID-19. The sample comprised peripheral blood.

The CDR3 loop is CASSFTKRPGRRYEQYF. The CDR3 DNA is TGTGCCAGCAGTTTCACAAAACGACCAGGACGGAGGTACGAGCAGTACTTC. This sequence joins TRBV28 and TRBJ2-7; TRBD2 is a possible D gene (5 bases). Per germline, CDR1 MDHEN and CDR2 SYDVKM. The germline V and J ends were trimmed by 3 bases and 4 bases, with 22 bases remaining between them. The CDR3 has 17 amino acids.